The entry that follows covers one T cell receptor (beta chain) sequence. Its cognate antigen is unknown. V trimming: 3 bases; J trimming: 5 bases; junction bases outside the gene matches: 7. From germline, CDR1 is LGHDT and CDR2 YNNKEL (reference sequence). The CDR3 sequence is 15 residues long. These data originate in a study of T cell responses to AZD1222 COVID-19 vaccine. Produced via immunoSEQ multiplex PCR; TCRdb's table is partial and in-frame only. The table includes 83,000 or so clones, around 86% detected once. Study-wide points: Spike-specific TCR breadth rose after two AZD1222 doses, and depth rose as well. Reports say nearly half of spike-specific TCRs go after unmutated variant regions. Spike was spanned by vaccine-associated CD4 TCRs, with dominance at 160-218 and 743-854. Clonal diversity was possibly underestimated, and the donors were mostly white British, with more females.

The sample consisted of peripheral blood, taken on day 0 of AZD1222 vaccination. The chain joins TRBV3-1 (or the pseudogene TRBV3-2) to TRBJ2-1; TRBD1 matches 7 bases. The clonotype originates from an adult in good health. CDR3 nucleotides: TGTGCCAGCAGCCACTCCGACAGGGATCACAATGAGCAGTTCTTC. Translation gives CASSHSDRDHNEQFF.